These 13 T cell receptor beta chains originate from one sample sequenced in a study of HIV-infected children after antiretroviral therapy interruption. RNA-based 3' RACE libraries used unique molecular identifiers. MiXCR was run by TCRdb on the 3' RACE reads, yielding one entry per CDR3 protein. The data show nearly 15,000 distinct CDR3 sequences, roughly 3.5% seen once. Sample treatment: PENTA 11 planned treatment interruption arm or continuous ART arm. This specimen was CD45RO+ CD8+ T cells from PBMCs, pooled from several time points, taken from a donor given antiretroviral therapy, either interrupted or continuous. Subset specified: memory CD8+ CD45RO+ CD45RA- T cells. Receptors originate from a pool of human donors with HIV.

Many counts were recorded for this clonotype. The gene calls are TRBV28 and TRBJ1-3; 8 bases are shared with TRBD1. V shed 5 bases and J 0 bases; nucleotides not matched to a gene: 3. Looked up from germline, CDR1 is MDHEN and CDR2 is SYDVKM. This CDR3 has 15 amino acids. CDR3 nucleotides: TGTGCCAGCAGTCCAGACAGGGGCTCTGGAAACACCATATATTTT. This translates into CASSPDRGSGNTIYF.

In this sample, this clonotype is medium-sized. The chain's CDR3 is CASSMEWRKATDTGELFF. The CDR3 nucleotides are TGTGCCAGTAGTATGGAGTGGAGGAAGGCAACGGACACCGGGGAGCTGTTTTTT. This chain joins TRBV19 and TRBJ2-2; D perhaps matches TRBD2 (5 bases). With 3 bases removed from V and 3 bases from J, the gap between germline ends came to 20 bases. The CDR3 extends over 18 amino acids. CDR1 and CDR2 (germline): LNHDA, SQIVND (reference sequence). The whole variable domain, filled in from reference TRBV19 and TRBJ2-2, reads DGGITQSPKYLFRKEGQNVTLSCEQNLNHDAMYWYRQDPGQGLRLIYYSQIVNDFQKGDIAEGYSVSREKKESFPLTVTSAQKNPTAFYLCASSMEWRKATDTGELFFGEGSRLTVL.

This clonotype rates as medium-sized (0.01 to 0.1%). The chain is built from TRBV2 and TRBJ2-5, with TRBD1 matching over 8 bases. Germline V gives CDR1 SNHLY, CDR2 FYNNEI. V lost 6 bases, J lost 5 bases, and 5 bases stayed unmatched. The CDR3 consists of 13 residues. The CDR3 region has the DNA TGTGCCAGCAGAACGGACAGGGCGGAGACCCAGTACTTC. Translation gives CASRTDRAETQYF.

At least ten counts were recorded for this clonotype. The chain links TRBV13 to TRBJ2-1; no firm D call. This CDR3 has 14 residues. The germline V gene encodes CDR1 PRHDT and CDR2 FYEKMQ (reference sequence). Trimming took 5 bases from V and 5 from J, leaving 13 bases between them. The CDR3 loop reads CASSTRHQNNEQFF. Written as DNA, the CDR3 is TGTGCCAGCAGCACGAGACACCAAAACAATGAGCAGTTCTTC. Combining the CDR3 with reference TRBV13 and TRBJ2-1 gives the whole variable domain AAGVIQSPRHLIKEKRETATLKCYPIPRHDTVYWYQQGPGQDPQFLISFYEKMQSDKGSIPDRFSAQQFSDYHSELNMSSLELGDSALYFCASSTRHQNNEQFFGPGTRLTVL.

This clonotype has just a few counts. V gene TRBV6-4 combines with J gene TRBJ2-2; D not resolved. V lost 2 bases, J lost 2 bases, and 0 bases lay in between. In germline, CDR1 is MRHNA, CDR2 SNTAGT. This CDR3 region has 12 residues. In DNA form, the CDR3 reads TGTGCCAGCAGTGACAACACCGGGGAGCTGTTTTTT. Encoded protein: CASSDNTGELFF.

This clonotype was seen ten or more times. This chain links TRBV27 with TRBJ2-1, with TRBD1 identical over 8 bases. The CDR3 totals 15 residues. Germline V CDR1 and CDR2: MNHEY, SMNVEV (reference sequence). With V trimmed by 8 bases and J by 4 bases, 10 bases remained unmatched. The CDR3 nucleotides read TGTGCCAGCGTGCCCCGGACAGGGCTATACAATGAGCAGTTCTTC. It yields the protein CASVPRTGLYNEQFF.

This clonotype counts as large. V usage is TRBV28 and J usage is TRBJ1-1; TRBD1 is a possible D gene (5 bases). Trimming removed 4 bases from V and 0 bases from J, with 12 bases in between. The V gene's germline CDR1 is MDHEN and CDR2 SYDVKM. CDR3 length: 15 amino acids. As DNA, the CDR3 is TGTGCCAGCAGTTGGAAGGGGTCGGTGAACACTGAAGCTTTCTTT. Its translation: CASSWKGSVNTEAFF.

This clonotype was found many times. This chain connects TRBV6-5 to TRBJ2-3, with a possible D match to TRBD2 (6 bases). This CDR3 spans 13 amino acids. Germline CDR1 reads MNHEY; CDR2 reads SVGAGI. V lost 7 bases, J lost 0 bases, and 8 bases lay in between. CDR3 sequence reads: CASTGDSTDTQYF. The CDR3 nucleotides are TGTGCCAGCACGGGGGATAGCACAGATACGCAGTATTTT.

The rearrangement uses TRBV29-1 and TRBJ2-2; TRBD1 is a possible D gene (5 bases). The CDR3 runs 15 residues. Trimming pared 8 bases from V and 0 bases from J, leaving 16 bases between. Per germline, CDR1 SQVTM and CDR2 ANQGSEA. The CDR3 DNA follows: TGCAGCACCCGAGGTGGGGCGACGAACACCGGGGAGCTGTTTTTT. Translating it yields CSTRGGATNTGELFF.

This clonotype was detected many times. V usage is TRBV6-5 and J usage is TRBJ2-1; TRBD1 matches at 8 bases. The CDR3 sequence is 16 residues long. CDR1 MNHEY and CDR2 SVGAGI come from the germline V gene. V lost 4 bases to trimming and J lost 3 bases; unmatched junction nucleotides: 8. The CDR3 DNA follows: TGTGCCAGCAGTTGGAGGACAGGGAGTTTCTACAATGAGCAGTTCTTC. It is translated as CASSWRTGSFYNEQFF.

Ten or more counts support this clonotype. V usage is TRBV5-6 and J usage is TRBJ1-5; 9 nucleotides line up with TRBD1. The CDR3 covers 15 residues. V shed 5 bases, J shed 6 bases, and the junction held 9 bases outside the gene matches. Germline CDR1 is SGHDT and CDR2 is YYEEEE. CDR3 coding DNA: TGTGCCAGCAGTCCCGGGACAGGGCTTGGTCAGCCCCAGCATTTT. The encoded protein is CASSPGTGLGQPQHF.

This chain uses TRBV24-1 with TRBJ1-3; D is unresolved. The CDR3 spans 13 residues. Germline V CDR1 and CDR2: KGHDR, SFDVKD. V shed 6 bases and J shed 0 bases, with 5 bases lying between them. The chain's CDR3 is CATSLGSGNTIYF. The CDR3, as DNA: TGTGCCACCAGTTTAGGCTCTGGAAACACCATATATTTT.

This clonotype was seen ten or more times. The CDR3 region is CASSLSGRNSPLHF. DNA for the CDR3: TGTGCCAGCAGTTTATCGGGGCGTAATTCACCCCTCCACTTT. The V gene is TRBV12-3 or TRBV12-4, the J gene TRBJ1-6; possible D gene TRBD1, 5 bases. CDR3 size: 14 residues. Trimming shortened V by 2 bases and J by 6 bases, and 8 bases separated the two germline ends.